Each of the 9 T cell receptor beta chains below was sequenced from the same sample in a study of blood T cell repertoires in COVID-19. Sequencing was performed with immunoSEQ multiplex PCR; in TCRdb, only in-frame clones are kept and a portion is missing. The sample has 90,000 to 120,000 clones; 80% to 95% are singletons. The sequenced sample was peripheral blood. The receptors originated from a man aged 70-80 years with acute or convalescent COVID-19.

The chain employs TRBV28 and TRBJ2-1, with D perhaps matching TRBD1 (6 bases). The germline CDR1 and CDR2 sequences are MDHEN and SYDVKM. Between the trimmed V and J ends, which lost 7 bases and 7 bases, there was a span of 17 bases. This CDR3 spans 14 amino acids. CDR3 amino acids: CASTTGHVYNEQFF. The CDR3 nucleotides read TGTGCCAGCACTACAGGGCACGTATATAATGAGCAGTTCTTC.

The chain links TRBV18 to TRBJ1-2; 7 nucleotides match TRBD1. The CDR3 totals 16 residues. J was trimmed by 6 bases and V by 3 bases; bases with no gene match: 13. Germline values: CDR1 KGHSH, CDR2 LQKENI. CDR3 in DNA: TGTGCCAGCTCACCGCTAACAGGGGAGAGGGGGCATGGCTACACCTTC. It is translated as CASSPLTGERGHGYTF.

The DNA for the CDR3 is TGCGCCAGCAGCTTGTTACAGGGGGAAAATTCACCCCTCCACTTT. Protein sequence: CASSLLQGENSPLHF. J is TRBJ1-6 and V is TRBV5-1, with 8 bases fitting TRBD1. Trimming took 1 base from V and 7 from J; bases not matched to a gene: 4. Germline V lookup: CDR1 SGHRS, CDR2 YFSETQ. CDR3 length: 15 amino acids. Full variable domain (outside the CDR3, taken from reference TRBV5-1 and TRBJ1-6): KAGVTQTPRYLIKTRGQQVTLSCSPISGHRSVSWYQQTPGQGLQFLFEYFSETQRNKGNFPGRFSGRQFSNSRSEMNVSTLELGDSALYLCASSLLQGENSPLHFGNGTRLTVT.

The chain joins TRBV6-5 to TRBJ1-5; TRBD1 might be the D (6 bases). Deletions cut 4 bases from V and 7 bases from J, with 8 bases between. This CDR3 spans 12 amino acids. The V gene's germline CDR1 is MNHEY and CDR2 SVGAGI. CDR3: CASSSGVQPQHF. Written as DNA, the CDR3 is TGTGCCAGCAGTTCAGGGGTCCAGCCCCAGCATTTT.

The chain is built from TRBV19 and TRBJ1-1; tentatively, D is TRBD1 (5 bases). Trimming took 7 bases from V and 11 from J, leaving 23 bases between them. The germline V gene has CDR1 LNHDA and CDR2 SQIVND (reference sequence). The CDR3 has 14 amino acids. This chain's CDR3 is CASIPLGGSREAFF. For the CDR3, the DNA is TGTGCCAGTATACCACTGGGAGGCTCCAGGGAGGCTTTCTTT.

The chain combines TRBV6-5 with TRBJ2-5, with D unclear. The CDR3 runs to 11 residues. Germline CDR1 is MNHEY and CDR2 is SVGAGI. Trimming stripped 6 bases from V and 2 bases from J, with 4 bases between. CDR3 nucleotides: TGTGCCAGCAGCTATCAAGAGACCCAGTACTTC. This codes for CASSYQETQYF.

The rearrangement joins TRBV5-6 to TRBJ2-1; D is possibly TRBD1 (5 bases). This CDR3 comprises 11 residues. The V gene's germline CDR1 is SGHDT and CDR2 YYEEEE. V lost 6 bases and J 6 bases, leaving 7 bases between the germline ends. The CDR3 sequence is CASIRGNEQFF. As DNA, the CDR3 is TGTGCCAGCATAAGGGGCAATGAGCAGTTCTTC.

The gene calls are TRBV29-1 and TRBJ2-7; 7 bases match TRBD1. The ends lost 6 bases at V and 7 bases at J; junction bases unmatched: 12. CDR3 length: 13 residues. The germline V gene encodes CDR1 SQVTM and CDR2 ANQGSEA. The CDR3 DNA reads TGCAGCGTCGAGGGGGCGCGCTGGGGGGAGCAGTACTTC. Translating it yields CSVEGARWGEQYF.

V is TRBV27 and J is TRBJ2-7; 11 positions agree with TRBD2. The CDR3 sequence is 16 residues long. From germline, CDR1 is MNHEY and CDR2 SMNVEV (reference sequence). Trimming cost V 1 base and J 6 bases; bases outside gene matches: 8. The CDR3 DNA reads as TGTGCCAGCAGTTTATTCCCCATAGCGGGAGGGGGCGAGCAGTACTTC. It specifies CASSLFPIAGGGEQYF.